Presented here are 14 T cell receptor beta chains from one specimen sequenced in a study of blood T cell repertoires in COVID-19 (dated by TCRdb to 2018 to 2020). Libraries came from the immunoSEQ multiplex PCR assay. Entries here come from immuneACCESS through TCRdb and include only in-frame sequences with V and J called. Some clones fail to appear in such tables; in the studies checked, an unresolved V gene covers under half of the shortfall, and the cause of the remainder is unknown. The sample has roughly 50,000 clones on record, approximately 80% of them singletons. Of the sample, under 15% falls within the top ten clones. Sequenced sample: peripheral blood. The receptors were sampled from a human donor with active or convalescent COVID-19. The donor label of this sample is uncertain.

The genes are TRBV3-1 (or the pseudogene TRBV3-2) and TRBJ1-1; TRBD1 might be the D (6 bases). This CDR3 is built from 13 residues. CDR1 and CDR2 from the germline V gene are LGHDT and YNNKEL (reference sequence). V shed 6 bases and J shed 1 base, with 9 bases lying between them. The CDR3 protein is CASRQGTNTEAFF. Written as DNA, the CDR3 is TGTGCCAGCAGACAGGGTACGAACACTGAAGCTTTCTTT.

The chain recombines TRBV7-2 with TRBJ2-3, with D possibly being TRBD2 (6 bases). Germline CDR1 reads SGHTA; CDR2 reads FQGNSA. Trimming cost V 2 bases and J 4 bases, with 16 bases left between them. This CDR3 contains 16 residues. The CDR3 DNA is TGTGCCAGCAGCTTACGCGGGGTCAGGGCCGCAGATACGCAGTATTTT. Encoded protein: CASSLRGVRAADTQYF.

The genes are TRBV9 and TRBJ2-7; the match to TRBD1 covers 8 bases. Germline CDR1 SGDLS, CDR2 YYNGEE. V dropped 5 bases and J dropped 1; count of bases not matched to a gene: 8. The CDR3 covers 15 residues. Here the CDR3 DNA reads TGTGCCAGCAGTAGACAGGGGTCTATGTCCTACGAGCAGTACTTC. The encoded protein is CASSRQGSMSYEQYF.

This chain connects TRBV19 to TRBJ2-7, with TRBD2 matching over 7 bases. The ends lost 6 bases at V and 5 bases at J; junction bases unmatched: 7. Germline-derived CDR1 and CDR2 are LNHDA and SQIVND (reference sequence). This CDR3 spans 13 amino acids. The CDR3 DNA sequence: TGTGCCAGTAGGCGGGAGATGTCGGACGAGCAGTACTTC. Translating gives CASRREMSDEQYF.

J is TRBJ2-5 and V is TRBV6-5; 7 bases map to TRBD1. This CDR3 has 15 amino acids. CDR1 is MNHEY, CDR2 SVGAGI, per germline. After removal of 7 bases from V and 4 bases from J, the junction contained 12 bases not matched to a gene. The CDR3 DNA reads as TGTGCCAGCATCTTCTCCCGAGGGGGCGGAGAGACCCAGTACTTC. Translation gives CASIFSRGGGETQYF.

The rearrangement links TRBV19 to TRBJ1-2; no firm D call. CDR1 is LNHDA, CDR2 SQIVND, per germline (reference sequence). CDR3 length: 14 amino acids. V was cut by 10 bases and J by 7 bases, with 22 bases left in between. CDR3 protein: CATQDGLLSLGYTF. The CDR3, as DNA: TGTGCCACACAAGACGGACTGCTATCCCTTGGCTACACCTTC. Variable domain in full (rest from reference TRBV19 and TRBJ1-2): DGGITQSPKYLFRKEGQNVTLSCEQNLNHDAMYWYRQDPGQGLRLIYYSQIVNDFQKGDIAEGYSVSREKKESFPLTVTSAQKNPTAFYLCATQDGLLSLGYTFGSGTRLTVV.

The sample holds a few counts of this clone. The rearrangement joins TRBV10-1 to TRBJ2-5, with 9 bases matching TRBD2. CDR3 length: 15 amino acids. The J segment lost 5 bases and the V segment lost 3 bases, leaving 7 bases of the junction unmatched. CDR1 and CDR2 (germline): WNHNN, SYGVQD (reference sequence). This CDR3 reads CASSDRAGGVETQYF. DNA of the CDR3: TGCGCCAGCAGTGATCGAGCGGGGGGAGTGGAGACCCAGTACTTC.

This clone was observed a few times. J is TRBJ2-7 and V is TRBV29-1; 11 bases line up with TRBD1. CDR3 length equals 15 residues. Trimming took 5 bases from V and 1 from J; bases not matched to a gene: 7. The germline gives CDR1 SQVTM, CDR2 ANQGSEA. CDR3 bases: TGCAGCGTTTTGGGACAGGGGGAAGGGTCCTACGAGCAGTACTTC. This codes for CSVLGQGEGSYEQYF.

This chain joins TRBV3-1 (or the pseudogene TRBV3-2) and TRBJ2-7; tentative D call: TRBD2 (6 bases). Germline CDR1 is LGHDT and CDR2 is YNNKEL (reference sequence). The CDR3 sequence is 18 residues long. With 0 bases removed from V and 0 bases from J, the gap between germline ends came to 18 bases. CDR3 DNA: TGTGCCAGCAGCCAAGATTTACGATTCCTAGCGAGCTCCTACGAGCAGTACTTC. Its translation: CASSQDLRFLASSYEQYF.

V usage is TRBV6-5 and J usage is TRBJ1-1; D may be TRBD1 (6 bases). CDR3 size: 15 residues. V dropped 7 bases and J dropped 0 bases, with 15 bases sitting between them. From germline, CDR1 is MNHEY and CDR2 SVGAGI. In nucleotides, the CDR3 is TGTGCCAGCAAAGGGGGTTATTGGATGAACACTGAAGCTTTCTTT. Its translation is CASKGGYWMNTEAFF.

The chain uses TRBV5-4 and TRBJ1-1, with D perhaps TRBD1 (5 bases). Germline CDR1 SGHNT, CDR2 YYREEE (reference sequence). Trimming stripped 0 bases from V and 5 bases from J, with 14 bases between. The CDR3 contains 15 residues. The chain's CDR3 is CASSLVSGKRTEAFF. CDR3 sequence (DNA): TGTGCCAGCAGCTTGGTCTCAGGGAAGAGAACTGAAGCTTTCTTT.

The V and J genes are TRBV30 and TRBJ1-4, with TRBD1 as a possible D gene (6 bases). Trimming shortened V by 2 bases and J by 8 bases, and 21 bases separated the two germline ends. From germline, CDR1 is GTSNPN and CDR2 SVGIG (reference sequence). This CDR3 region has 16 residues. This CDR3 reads CAWSRSGTKRGEKLFF. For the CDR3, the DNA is TGTGCCTGGAGTCGGAGCGGGACCAAAAGGGGGGAAAAACTGTTTTTT.

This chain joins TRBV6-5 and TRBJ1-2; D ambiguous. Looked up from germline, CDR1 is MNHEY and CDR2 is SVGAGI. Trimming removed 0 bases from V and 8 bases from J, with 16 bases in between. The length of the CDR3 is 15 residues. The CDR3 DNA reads TGTGCCAGCAGTTACTCGATTGAGGGCCTAGGGGGCTACACCTTC. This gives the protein CASSYSIEGLGGYTF.

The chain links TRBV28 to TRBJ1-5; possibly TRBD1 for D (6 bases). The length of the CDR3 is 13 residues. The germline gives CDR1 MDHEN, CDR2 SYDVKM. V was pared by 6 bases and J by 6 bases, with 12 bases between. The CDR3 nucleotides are TGTGCCAGCAGAGAGGGGGGGGTTCAGCCCCAGCATTTT. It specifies CASREGGVQPQHF.